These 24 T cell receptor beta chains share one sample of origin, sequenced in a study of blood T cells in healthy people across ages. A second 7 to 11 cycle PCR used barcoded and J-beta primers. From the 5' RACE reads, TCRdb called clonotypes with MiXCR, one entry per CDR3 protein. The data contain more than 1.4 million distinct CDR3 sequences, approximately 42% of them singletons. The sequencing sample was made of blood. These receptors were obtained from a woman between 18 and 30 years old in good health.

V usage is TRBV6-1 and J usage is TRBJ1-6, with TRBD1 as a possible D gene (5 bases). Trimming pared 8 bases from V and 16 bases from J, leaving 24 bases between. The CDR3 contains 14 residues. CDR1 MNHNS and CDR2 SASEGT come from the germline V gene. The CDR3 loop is CASLEPRQRVVLHF. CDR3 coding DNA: TGTGCCAGCCTAGAACCCCGACAGCGAGTAGTTCTCCACTTT.

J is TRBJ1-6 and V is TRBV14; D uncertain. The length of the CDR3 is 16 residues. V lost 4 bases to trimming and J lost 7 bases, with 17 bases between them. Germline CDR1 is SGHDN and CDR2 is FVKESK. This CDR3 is CASSRLGPLSNSPLHF. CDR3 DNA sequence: TGTGCCAGCAGCCGACTAGGACCTTTGTCGAATTCACCCCTCCACTTT.

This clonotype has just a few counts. The CDR3 DNA reads as TGTGCCAGCAGCTTAGATCGCGGTAGCGGGAGGATTGCCGGGTCTAAATACTACGAGCAGTACTTC. This translates into CASSLDRGSGRIAGSKYYEQYF. The chain joins TRBV11-2 to TRBJ2-4; 10 bases map to TRBD2. The J call may be faulty, since TRBJ2-7 better matches the DNA end. CDR1 and CDR2 from the germline V gene are SGHAT and FQNNGV. This CDR3 contains 22 residues.

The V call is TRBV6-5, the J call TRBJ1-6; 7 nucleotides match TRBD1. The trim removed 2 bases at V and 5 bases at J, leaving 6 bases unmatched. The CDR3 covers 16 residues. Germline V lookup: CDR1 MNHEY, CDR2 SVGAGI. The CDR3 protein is CASSYNTDRNNSPLHF. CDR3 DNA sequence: TGTGCCAGCAGTTACAATACGGACAGGAATAATTCACCCCTCCACTTT.

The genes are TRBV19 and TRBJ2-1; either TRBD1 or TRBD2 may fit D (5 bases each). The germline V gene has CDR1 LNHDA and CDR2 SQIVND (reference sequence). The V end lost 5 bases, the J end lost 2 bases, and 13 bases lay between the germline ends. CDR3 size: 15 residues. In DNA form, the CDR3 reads TGTGCCAGTAGTCCGGGGACGGTCGCCTACAATGAGCAGTTCTTC. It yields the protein CASSPGTVAYNEQFF.

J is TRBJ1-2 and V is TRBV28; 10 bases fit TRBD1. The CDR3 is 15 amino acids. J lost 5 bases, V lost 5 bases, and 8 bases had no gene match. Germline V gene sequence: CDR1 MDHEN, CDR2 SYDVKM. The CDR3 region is CASSPPTGGGYGYTF. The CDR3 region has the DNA TGTGCCAGCAGTCCGCCGACAGGGGGCGGGTATGGCTACACCTTC.

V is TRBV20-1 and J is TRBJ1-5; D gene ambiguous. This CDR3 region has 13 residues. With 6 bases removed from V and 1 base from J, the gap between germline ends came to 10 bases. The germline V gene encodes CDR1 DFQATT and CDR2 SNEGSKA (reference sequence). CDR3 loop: CSAEDGSNQPQHF. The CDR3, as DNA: TGCAGTGCCGAAGATGGGAGCAATCAGCCCCAGCATTTT.

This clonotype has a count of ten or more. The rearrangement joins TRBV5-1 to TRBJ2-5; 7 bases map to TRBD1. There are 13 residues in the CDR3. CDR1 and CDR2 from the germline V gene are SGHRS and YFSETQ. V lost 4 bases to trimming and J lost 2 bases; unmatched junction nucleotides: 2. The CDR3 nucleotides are TGCGCCAGCAGCGGGACAGATCAAGAGACCCAGTACTTC. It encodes CASSGTDQETQYF.

This chain's CDR3 is CASSPREFEDEQYF. The CDR3 DNA is TGTGCCAGCAGCCCGCGGGAATTCGAGGACGAGCAGTACTTC. The rearrangement joins TRBV9 to TRBJ2-5, with a possible D match to TRBD2 (6 bases). Judging by the DNA end, TRBJ2-7 fits better; the J call may be wrong. The CDR3 runs to 14 residues. The germline CDR1 and CDR2 sequences are SGDLS and YYNGEE.

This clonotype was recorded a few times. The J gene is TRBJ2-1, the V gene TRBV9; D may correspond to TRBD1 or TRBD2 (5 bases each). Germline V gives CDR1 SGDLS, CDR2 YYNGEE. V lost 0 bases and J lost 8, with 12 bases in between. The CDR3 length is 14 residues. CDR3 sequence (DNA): TGTGCCAGCAGCGTAGGTGGGAGAGGGGATGAGCAGTTCTTC. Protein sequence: CASSVGGRGDEQFF.

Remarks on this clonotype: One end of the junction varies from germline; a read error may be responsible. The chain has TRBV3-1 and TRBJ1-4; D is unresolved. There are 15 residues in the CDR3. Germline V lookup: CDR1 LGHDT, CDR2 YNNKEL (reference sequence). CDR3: CAGSQEWRSNEKLFF. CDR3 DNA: TGTGCCGGCAGCCAAGAATGGAGATCTAATGAAAAACTGTTTTTT.

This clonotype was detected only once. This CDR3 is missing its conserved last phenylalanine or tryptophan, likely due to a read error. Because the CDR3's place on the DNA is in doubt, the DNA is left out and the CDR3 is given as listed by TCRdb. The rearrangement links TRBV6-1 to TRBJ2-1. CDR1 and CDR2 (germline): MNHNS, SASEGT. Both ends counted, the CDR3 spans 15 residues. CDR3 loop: CASSELEGSNNEQFL.

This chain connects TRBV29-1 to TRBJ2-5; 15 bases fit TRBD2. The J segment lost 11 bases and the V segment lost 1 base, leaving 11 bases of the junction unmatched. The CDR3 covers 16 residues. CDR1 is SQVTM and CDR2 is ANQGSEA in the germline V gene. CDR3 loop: CSVEGWTSGGVDEQYF. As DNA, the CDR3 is TGCAGCGTTGAAGGGTGGACTAGCGGGGGGGTCGATGAGCAGTACTTC.

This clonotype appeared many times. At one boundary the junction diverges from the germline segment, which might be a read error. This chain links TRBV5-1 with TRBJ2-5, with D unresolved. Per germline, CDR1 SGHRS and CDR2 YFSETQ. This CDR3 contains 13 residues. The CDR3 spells CASSLGRQETQYF. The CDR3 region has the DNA TGTGCCAGCAGCCTTGGACGGCAAGAGACCCAGTACTTC.

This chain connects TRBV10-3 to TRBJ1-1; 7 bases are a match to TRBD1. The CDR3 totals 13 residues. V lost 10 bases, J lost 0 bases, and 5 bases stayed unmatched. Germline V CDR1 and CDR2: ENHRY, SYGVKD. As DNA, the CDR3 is TGTGCCACCGCGGACAGGATGAACACTGAAGCTTTCTTT. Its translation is CATADRMNTEAFF.

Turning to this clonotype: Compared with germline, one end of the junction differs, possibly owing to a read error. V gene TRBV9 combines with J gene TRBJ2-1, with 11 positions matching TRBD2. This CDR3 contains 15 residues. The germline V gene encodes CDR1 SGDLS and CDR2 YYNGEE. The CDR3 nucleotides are TGTGTCAGCAGCGCCGGACTAGCGGGTAAGGGTGAGCAGTTCTTC. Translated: CVSSAGLAGKGEQFF.

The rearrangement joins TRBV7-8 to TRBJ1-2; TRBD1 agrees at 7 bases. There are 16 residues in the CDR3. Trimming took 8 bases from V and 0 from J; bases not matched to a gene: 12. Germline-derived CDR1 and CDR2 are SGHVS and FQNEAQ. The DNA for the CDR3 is TGTGCCAGCTACGACAGGGACGGGGTAGCTAACTATGGCTACACCTTC. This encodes CASYDRDGVANYGYTF.

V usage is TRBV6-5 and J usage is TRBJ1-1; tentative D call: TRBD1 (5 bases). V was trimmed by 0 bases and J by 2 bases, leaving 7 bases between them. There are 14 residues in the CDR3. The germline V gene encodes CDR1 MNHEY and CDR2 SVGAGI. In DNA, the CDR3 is TGTGCCAGCAGTTACTCGGACAACAACACTGAAGCTTTCTTT. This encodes CASSYSDNNTEAFF.

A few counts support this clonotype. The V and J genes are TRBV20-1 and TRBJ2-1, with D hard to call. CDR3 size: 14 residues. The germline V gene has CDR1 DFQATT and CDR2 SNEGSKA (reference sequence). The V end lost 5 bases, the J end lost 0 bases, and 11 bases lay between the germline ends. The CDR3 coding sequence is TGCAGTGCTGATGAGCGTAACTCCTACAATGAGCAGTTCTTC. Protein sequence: CSADERNSYNEQFF.

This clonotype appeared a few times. CDR3 residues: CASSLPPDNEQFF. The CDR3 DNA reads TGTGCCAGCAGTTTACCCCCCGACAATGAGCAGTTCTTC. The chain uses TRBV28 and TRBJ2-1; no clear D. Germline V lookup: CDR1 MDHEN, CDR2 SYDVKM. The CDR3 consists of 13 residues. Trimming took off 2 bases at V and 5 bases at J, with 7 bases between the two ends.

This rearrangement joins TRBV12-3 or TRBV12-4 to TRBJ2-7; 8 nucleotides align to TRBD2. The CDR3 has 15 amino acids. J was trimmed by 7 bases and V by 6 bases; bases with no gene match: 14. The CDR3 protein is CASSSWREAGNEQYF. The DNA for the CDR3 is TGTGCCAGCAGCTCCTGGCGGGAGGCCGGTAATGAGCAGTACTTC.

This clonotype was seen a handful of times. DNA for the CDR3: TGCGCCAGCAGCCTAGATCCGCCGGGTGAAAAACTGTTTTTT. Translation gives CASSLDPPGEKLFF. The V and J genes are TRBV5-1 and TRBJ1-4; unclear D gene. Germline values: CDR1 SGHRS, CDR2 YFSETQ. Between the trimmed V and J ends, which lost 4 bases and 7 bases, there was a span of 14 bases. The CDR3 is made up of 14 amino acids. The whole variable domain, remainder taken from reference TRBV5-1 and TRBJ1-4, is KAGVTQTPRYLIKTRGQQVTLSCSPISGHRSVSWYQQTPGQGLQFLFEYFSETQRNKGNFPGRFSGRQFSNSRSEMNVSTLELGDSALYLCASSLDPPGEKLFFGSGTQLSVL.

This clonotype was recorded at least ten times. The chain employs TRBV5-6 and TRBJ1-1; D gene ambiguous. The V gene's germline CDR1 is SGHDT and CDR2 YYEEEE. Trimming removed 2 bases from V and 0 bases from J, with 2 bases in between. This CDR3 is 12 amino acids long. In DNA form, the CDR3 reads TGTGCCAGCAGCTTCTTGAACACTGAAGCTTTCTTT. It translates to CASSFLNTEAFF.

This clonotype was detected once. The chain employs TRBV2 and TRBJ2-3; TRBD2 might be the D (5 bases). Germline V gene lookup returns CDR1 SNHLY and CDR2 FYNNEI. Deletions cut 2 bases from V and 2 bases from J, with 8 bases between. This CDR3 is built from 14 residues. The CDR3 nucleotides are TGTGCCAGCAGTGAACCCCTAGCCACAGATACGCAGTATTTT. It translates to CASSEPLATDTQYF.